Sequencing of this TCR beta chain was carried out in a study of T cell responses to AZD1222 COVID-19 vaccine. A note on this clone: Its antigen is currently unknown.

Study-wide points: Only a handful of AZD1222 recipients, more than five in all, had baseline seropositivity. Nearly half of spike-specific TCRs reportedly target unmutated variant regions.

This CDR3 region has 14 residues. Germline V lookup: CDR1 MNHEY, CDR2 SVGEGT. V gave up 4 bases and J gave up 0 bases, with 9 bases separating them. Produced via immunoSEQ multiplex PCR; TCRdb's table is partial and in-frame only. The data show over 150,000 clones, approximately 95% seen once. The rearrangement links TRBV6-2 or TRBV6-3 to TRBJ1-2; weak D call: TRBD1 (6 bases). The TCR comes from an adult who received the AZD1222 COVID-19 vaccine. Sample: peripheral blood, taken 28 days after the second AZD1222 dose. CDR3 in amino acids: CASSSTGTNYGYTF. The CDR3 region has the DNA TGTGCCAGCAGTTCAACAGGGACTAACTATGGCTACACCTTC.